This T cell receptor (beta chain) was found in a study of regulatory T cells in long-lasting Graves disease. Time point in this sample: newly diagnosed GD, antithyroid drugs for less than 3 months. PBMC RNA was the source of the TCR library. This clonotype was recorded a few times. Assembly of TCR beta libraries relied on iRepertoire HTBI primers together with Arm-PCR of CDR3 regions. Using its own MiXCR run on the multiplex PCR reads, TCRdb lists one record per CDR3 protein. In the table there are some 490,000 distinct CDR3 sequences, 12% of which are singletons. The ends were cut back, 3 bases at V and 11 bases at J, with 23 bases in the middle. CDR3 length: 16 residues. CDR1 is MDHEN and CDR2 is SYDVKM in the germline V gene. A further study also used this sample, focusing on T cells in Graves' hyperthyroidism and ophthalmopathy. That work adds: Using the HTBI primer set, a first-round RT-PCR was run on the TCR CDR3.

The source is a woman aged 25-40 years with Graves disease. Sample: peripheral blood mononuclear cells (PBMCs), taken at new diagnosis, from a patient treated with antithyroid drugs. The chain carries TRBV28 and TRBJ1-5, with D perhaps TRBD1 (5 bases). CDR3 sequence reads: CASSLFASGGRQSQHF. CDR3 in DNA: TGTGCCAGCAGTTTGTTTGCTAGCGGCGGCAGACAGTCCCAGCATTTT.